Each of the 21 T cell receptor beta chains below was sequenced from the same sample in a study of T-cell reconstitution after alpha-beta-depleted transplantation in children. Unique molecular identifiers were used in preparing the TCRbeta library. In TCRdb, the PCR reads were re-called with MiXCR into one record per CDR3 protein. The sample lists 670,000 or so distinct CDR3 sequences; less than 15% were seen once. Sequencing was performed on PBMCs, taken before TCRalphabeta/CD19-depleted stem cell transplant. These receptors came from a girl aged 2-9 years with congenital amegakaryocytic thrombocytopenia, due to receive a stem cell transplant.

This clonotype appeared many times. The chain has TRBV7-6 and TRBJ2-1; D is ambiguous. Per the germline V gene, CDR1 is SGHVS and CDR2 is FNYEAQ. V was shortened by 5 bases and J by 0 bases, with 11 bases between the two germline ends. The CDR3 runs to 15 residues. CDR3 sequence reads: CASSRRSSSYNEQFF. The CDR3 bases are TGTGCCAGCAGCCGGCGTTCAAGCTCCTACAATGAGCAGTTCTTC. Filled out from reference TRBV7-6 and TRBJ2-1, the complete variable domain reads GAGVSQSPRYKVTKRGQDVALRCDPISGHVSLYWYRQALGQGPEFLTYFNYEAQQDKSGLPNDRFSAERPEGSISTLTIQRTEQRDSAMYRCASSRRSSSYNEQFFGPGTRLTVL.

The sample holds a few counts of this clonotype. V is TRBV20-1 and J is TRBJ2-5; D possibly corresponds to TRBD1 (6 bases). Trimming took off 8 bases at V and 5 bases at J, with 21 bases between the two ends. The CDR3 runs 14 residues. Germline lookup yields CDR1 DFQATT and CDR2 SNEGSKA (reference sequence). The CDR3 coding sequence is TGCAGTCCTCGAGGTGGGGGCGAAGTGGAGACCCAGTACTTC. As protein: CSPRGGGEVETQYF.

J is TRBJ2-3 and V is TRBV24-1; the match to TRBD2 covers 10 bases. V gave up 1 base and J gave up 1 base; unmatched junction bases: 7. This CDR3 is built from 18 residues. CDR1 is KGHDR and CDR2 is SFDVKD in the germline V gene. The CDR3 protein is CATSDLPGTSDRTDTQYF. The DNA of the CDR3 is TGTGCCACCAGTGATTTACCCGGGACTAGCGACCGCACAGATACGCAGTATTTT.

This clonotype has at least ten counts. This chain uses TRBV5-1 with TRBJ2-3; a possible D gene is TRBD2 (6 bases). The CDR3 extends over 15 amino acids. Trimming shortened V by 4 bases and J by 1 base, and 13 bases separated the two germline ends. Germline CDR1 and CDR2: SGHRS and YFSETQ. The CDR3 reads CASSAGRSRTDTQYF. DNA for the CDR3: TGCGCCAGCAGCGCGGGACGTTCTCGCACAGATACGCAGTATTTT.

In the case of this clonotype: Possible read error: a much larger clone is one base away. The V gene is TRBV20-1, the J gene TRBJ2-1; possibly TRBD2 for D (5 bases). V lost 6 bases to trimming and J lost 9 bases, with 18 bases between them. Germline V gene sequence: CDR1 DFQATT, CDR2 SNEGSKA (reference sequence). This CDR3 contains 13 residues. The CDR3 DNA is TGCAGTGCATTAATTAGAGTGGAGGCTGAGCAGTTCTTC. It yields the protein CSALIRVEAEQFF.

This clonotype came up a few times. This sequence joins TRBV4-2 and TRBJ2-7, with TRBD1 identical over 7 bases. The germline CDR1 and CDR2 sequences are LGHNA and YNFKEQ. V shed 0 bases and J 3 bases; nucleotides not matched to a gene: 5. The CDR3 covers 15 residues. The CDR3 nucleotides are TGTGCCAGCAGCCAAGAAGAGGGGGCTGTCTACGAGCAGTACTTC. The encoded protein is CASSQEEGAVYEQYF.

This clonotype was found many times. This rearrangement joins TRBV5-1 to TRBJ2-1, with TRBD2 matching over 13 bases. V shed 5 bases, J shed 5 bases, and the junction held 7 bases outside the gene matches. CDR1 and CDR2 (germline): SGHRS, YFSETQ. This CDR3 spans 16 amino acids. The CDR3 DNA reads TGCGCCAGCAGACCTGGGACTAGCGGGAAAAACAATGAGCAGTTCTTC. It codes for CASRPGTSGKNNEQFF. Variable domain in full (rest from reference TRBV5-1 and TRBJ2-1): KAGVTQTPRYLIKTRGQQVTLSCSPISGHRSVSWYQQTPGQGLQFLFEYFSETQRNKGNFPGRFSGRQFSNSRSEMNVSTLELGDSALYLCASRPGTSGKNNEQFFGPGTRLTVL.

The table lists this clonotype with a few counts. This chain joins TRBV6-2 or TRBV6-3 and TRBJ2-2; 7 nucleotides agree with TRBD2. The trim removed 6 bases at V and 5 bases at J, leaving 12 bases unmatched. The CDR3 is 16 residues long. Germline CDR1 is MNHEY and CDR2 is SVGEGT. CDR3 in DNA: TGTGCCAGCAGCTCTTTGAAGCGGGATAAGACCGGGGAGCTGTTTTTT. This codes for CASSSLKRDKTGELFF.

At least ten counts were recorded for this clonotype. The chain couples TRBV20-1 to TRBJ1-2; TRBD1 matches at 7 bases. The CDR3 covers 15 residues. Germline CDR1 is DFQATT and CDR2 is SNEGSKA (reference sequence). The V segment lost 0 bases and the J segment 4 bases; nucleotides outside the gene matches: 8. The CDR3 reads CSARDPRNRGYGYTF. The CDR3 DNA follows: TGCAGTGCTAGAGATCCTAGAAACAGGGGCTATGGCTACACCTTC.

In this sample, this clonotype turned up a few times. The chain combines TRBV15 with TRBJ2-1; unclear D gene. The CDR3 totals 14 residues. CDR1 is LNHNV, CDR2 YYDKDF, per germline (reference sequence). Trimming removed 6 bases at V and 3 bases at J, with 12 bases between. The CDR3, as DNA: TGTGCCACCAGGAGTGGGTCGGACTACAATGAGCAGTTCTTC. The encoded protein is CATRSGSDYNEQFF.

There are a few counts of this clonotype. CDR3 coding DNA: TGTGCCAGCAACGATAGATGGGCGTCTGGGGCCAACGTCCTGACTTTC. Protein: CASNDRWASGANVLTF. The rearrangement joins TRBV28 to TRBJ2-6; no clear D gene. Germline lookup yields CDR1 MDHEN and CDR2 SYDVKM. This CDR3 is built from 16 residues. Trimming stripped 7 bases from V and 1 base from J, with 14 bases between.

As to this clonotype: A clone one base away is much larger, so this may be a read error. The CDR3 spells CAISAPTNELFF. CDR3 bases: TGTGCCATCAGTGCACCTACCAATGAGCTGTTCTTC. This chain links TRBV10-3 with TRBJ2-1; D gene ambiguous. The CDR3 covers 12 residues. Germline assignment: CDR1 ENHRY and CDR2 SYGVKD.

This clonotype was found many times. V and J are TRBV5-1 and TRBJ2-1, with 11 positions matching TRBD2. The CDR3 has 16 residues. Trimming took 2 bases from V and 3 from J; bases not matched to a gene: 4. Per germline, CDR1 SGHRS and CDR2 YFSETQ. The CDR3, as DNA: TGCGCCAGCAGCTTTAAACTAGCGGGAGTCTACAATGAGCAGTTCTTC. It yields the protein CASSFKLAGVYNEQFF.

The genes are TRBV12-3 or TRBV12-4 and TRBJ1-1; TRBD1 matches at 9 bases. J lost 8 bases, V lost 5 bases, and 12 bases had no gene match. The CDR3 sequence is 15 residues long. The CDR3 loop reads CASSPDYTGGDEAFF. In nucleotides, the CDR3 is TGTGCCAGCAGTCCGGATTACACAGGGGGCGACGAAGCTTTCTTT.

The gene calls are TRBV5-1 and TRBJ2-1; 11 positions match TRBD2. CDR1 SGHRS and CDR2 YFSETQ come from the germline V gene. The CDR3 is made up of 18 amino acids. V dropped 4 bases and J dropped 2; count of bases not matched to a gene: 11. In DNA, the CDR3 is TGCGCCAGCAGCGGCCGTGGGACTAGCGGTAACCCCTACAATGAGCAGTTCTTC. Protein product: CASSGRGTSGNPYNEQFF.

This clonotype was counted ten times or more. The gene calls are TRBV12-3 or TRBV12-4 and TRBJ1-3; unclear D gene. The V end was cut by 1 base, the J end by 7 bases, with 5 bases between. There are 12 residues in the CDR3. CDR3: CASSLVENTIYF. The CDR3 coding sequence is TGTGCCAGCAGTTTAGTAGAGAACACCATATATTTT.

This clonotype appeared many times. J is TRBJ2-4 and V is TRBV20-1; perhaps TRBD2 as D (5 bases). Germline CDR1 is DFQATT and CDR2 is SNEGSKA (reference sequence). Trimming took 5 bases from V and 3 from J, leaving 5 bases between them. The CDR3 loop spans 11 amino acids. The CDR3 here is CSARDKNIQYF. DNA of the CDR3: TGCAGTGCTCGGGACAAAAACATTCAGTACTTC.

This clonotype was observed many times. V usage is TRBV7-8 and J usage is TRBJ2-3; D not resolved. The CDR3 length is 16 residues. With 2 bases removed from V and 4 bases from J, the gap between germline ends came to 16 bases. Germline CDR1 and CDR2: SGHVS and FQNEAQ. The CDR3 region is CASSLLKPDVADTQYF. Here the CDR3 DNA reads TGTGCCAGCAGCTTATTAAAGCCTGATGTTGCAGATACGCAGTATTTT.

This clonotype was observed at least ten times. The chain uses TRBV20-1 and TRBJ2-5; a weak D match, TRBD1 (6 bases). The V gene's germline CDR1 is DFQATT and CDR2 SNEGSKA (reference sequence). V shed 0 bases and J shed 5 bases, with 10 bases lying between them. The CDR3 has 13 amino acids. CDR3 nucleotides: TGCAGTGCTAGAGAGCAGGGGAAGGAGACCCAGTACTTC. Encoded protein: CSAREQGKETQYF.

The J gene is TRBJ2-6, the V gene TRBV27; possible D gene TRBD2, 6 bases. Germline V gene lookup returns CDR1 MNHEY and CDR2 SMNVEV (reference sequence). The CDR3 covers 17 residues. Trimming cost V 2 bases and J 2 bases, with 13 bases left between them. CDR3 residues: CASSLRSWEAGANVLTF. CDR3 DNA: TGTGCCAGCAGTTTACGAAGCTGGGAGGCTGGGGCCAACGTCCTGACTTTC.

The chain combines TRBV7-2 with TRBJ2-7; TRBD2 matches 11 bases. J gave up 5 bases and V 5 bases, and 5 bases lay outside the gene matches. Germline V gene data show CDR1 as SGHTA and CDR2 as FQGNSA. The CDR3 length is 14 residues. Here the CDR3 DNA reads TGTGCCAGCAGCCTACTAGCGGGAGATCACGAGCAGTACTTC. This codes for CASSLLAGDHEQYF.